The 23 T cell receptor beta chains listed next were all sequenced from one sample in a study of cytomegalovirus exposure and HLA in healthy donors (dated by TCRdb to 2016 to 2017). Receptor libraries were prepared by the immunoSEQ multiplex PCR assay. A mixture of 60 forward primers for TCR Vbeta segments and 13 reverse primers for TCR Jbeta segments was used in the multiplex PCR. TCRdb obtained this table from immuneACCESS and retained in-frame rearrangements with V and J assigned. These tables miss some clones; where compared with another copy, unresolved V genes account for less than half of the shortfall, and the remainder is unexplained. The sample table lists about 120,000 clones, less than 80% of them with a count of one. The ten largest clonotypes hold approximately 3.5% of the sample. Sequenced sample: PBMCs. The receptors here all came from a young man in good health and CMV-seronegative.

V usage is TRBV6-1 and J usage is TRBJ2-6, with D possibly being TRBD2 (6 bases). Germline values: CDR1 MNHNS, CDR2 SASEGT. The CDR3 contains 15 residues. The ends were cut back, 3 bases at V and 0 bases at J, with 6 bases in the middle. The CDR3 DNA reads as TGTGCCAGCAGTGAGGGGGGCTCTGGGGCCAACGTCCTGACTTTC. This codes for CASSEGGSGANVLTF.

The rearrangement links TRBV28 to TRBJ1-4; TRBD1 aligns across 10 bases. This CDR3 contains 15 residues. Germline trimming cut 5 bases from V and 6 bases from J; bases unmatched to any gene: 6. CDR1 is MDHEN, CDR2 SYDVKM, per germline. The DNA for the CDR3 is TGTGCCAGCAGTCCGTTCGGGACAGGGGATGAAAAACTGTTTTTT. Protein product: CASSPFGTGDEKLFF.

This chain connects TRBV5-1 to TRBJ1-1; D might be TRBD1 (5 bases). Germline V lookup: CDR1 SGHRS, CDR2 YFSETQ. The CDR3 length is 17 residues. Trimming shortened V by 4 bases and J by 0 bases, and 19 bases separated the two germline ends. Here the CDR3 DNA reads TGCGCCAGCAGCGATAAGGCGCGTCAGGGCATGAACACTGAAGCTTTCTTT. Residues: CASSDKARQGMNTEAFF. The complete variable domain, with remaining parts taken from reference TRBV5-1 and TRBJ1-1, reads KAGVTQTPRYLIKTRGQQVTLSCSPISGHRSVSWYQQTPGQGLQFLFEYFSETQRNKGNFPGRFSGRQFSNSRSEMNVSTLELGDSALYLCASSDKARQGMNTEAFFGQGTRLTVV.

V gene TRBV18 combines with J gene TRBJ1-2, with 7 bases identical to TRBD1. Germline CDR1 is KGHSH and CDR2 is LQKENI. This CDR3 has 14 amino acids. Unmatched junction bases numbered 5, after V lost 3 bases and J lost 4 bases. Written as DNA, the CDR3 is TGTGCCAGCTCACCCGCCGGGACAGCCTATGGCTACACCTTC. Protein product: CASSPAGTAYGYTF.

This chain joins TRBV7-2 and TRBJ1-4, with 10 nucleotides matching TRBD1. Germline trimming cut 1 base from V and 11 bases from J; bases unmatched to any gene: 7. CDR1 SGHTA and CDR2 FQGNSA come from the germline V gene. The CDR3 runs 15 residues. The CDR3 spells CASSLGGTGQGKLFF. The CDR3 nucleotides are TGTGCCAGCAGCTTAGGGGGGACGGGACAGGGGAAACTGTTTTTT.

This clone was recorded once. The gene calls are TRBV28 and TRBJ1-2; the D is unclear. V was trimmed by 5 bases and J by 3 bases, leaving 13 bases between them. CDR3 length: 14 amino acids. Germline CDR1 is MDHEN and CDR2 is SYDVKM. The DNA of the CDR3 is TGTGCCAGCAGTGATGCCTCGGAGGACTATGGCTACACCTTC. This gives the protein CASSDASEDYGYTF.

The chain uses TRBV27 and TRBJ2-7, with 10 bases identical to TRBD1. Unmatched junction bases numbered 17, after V lost 6 bases and J lost 0 bases. The CDR3 covers 19 residues. Germline CDR1 reads MNHEY; CDR2 reads SMNVEV (reference sequence). The CDR3 protein is CASRTGQGMFQFSSYEQYF. CDR3 coding DNA: TGTGCCAGCAGGACGGGACAGGGGATGTTTCAGTTTAGCTCCTACGAGCAGTACTTC.

V usage is TRBV28 and J usage is TRBJ1-1; possibly TRBD1 for D (5 bases). CDR3 length: 14 residues. With 8 bases removed from V and 11 bases from J, the gap between germline ends came to 24 bases. Looked up from germline, CDR1 is MDHEN and CDR2 is SYDVKM. In DNA, the CDR3 is TGTGCCAGCTACTCGGTGCCGGGGGAGCGGGTGGCTTTCTTT. It translates to CASYSVPGERVAFF.

The CDR3 sequence is CASSPRDRGKGQPQHF. CDR3 bases: TGTGCCAGCAGCCCCCGGGACAGGGGGAAAGGTCAGCCCCAGCATTTT. V is TRBV4-2 and J is TRBJ1-5; 11 bases align to TRBD1. The CDR3 is made up of 16 amino acids. The junction had 8 bases not matched to a gene; V was cut back by 4 bases and J by 6 bases. Germline loops: CDR1 LGHNA, CDR2 YNFKEQ.

The J gene is TRBJ1-2, the V gene TRBV28, with D tentatively TRBD1 (6 bases). The V gene lost 2 bases and the J gene lost 2 bases, with 12 bases spanning the gap. Germline CDR1 reads MDHEN; CDR2 reads SYDVKM. This CDR3 has 15 residues. The DNA for the CDR3 is TGTGCCAGCAGTTTAGTTACAGGGATCAACTATGGCTACACCTTC. Its translation is CASSLVTGINYGYTF.

The CDR3 reads CASSLWTGRLYGYTF. CDR3 sequence (DNA): TGTGCCAGCAGCTTGTGGACAGGGCGACTTTATGGCTACACCTTC. The chain uses TRBV5-6 and TRBJ1-2; 8 positions agree with TRBD1. This CDR3 has 15 amino acids. Germline values: CDR1 SGHDT, CDR2 YYEEEE. The V segment lost 1 base and the J segment 5 bases; nucleotides outside the gene matches: 7.

The rearrangement uses TRBV2 and TRBJ1-5; D is perhaps TRBD1 (6 bases). CDR1 is SNHLY and CDR2 is FYNNEI in the germline V gene. V lost 5 bases, J lost 4 bases, and 12 bases lay in between. CDR3 size: 14 residues. The CDR3, as DNA: TGTGCCAGCAGTCGATCAAGGGGGAATCAGCCCCAGCATTTT. Translating it yields CASSRSRGNQPQHF.

The chain combines TRBV5-1 with TRBJ1-1, with D perhaps TRBD1 (6 bases). CDR1 and CDR2 (germline): SGHRS, YFSETQ. CDR3 size: 16 residues. V was cut by 2 bases and J by 3 bases, with 17 bases left in between. The CDR3 DNA reads TGCGCCAGCAGCTTAACAGGGAGTGGACTTGACACTGAAGCTTTCTTT. It yields the protein CASSLTGSGLDTEAFF.

This chain joins TRBV7-9 and TRBJ2-7; 9 nucleotides match TRBD2. The CDR3 loop spans 14 amino acids. Looked up from germline, CDR1 is SEHNR and CDR2 is FQNEAQ (reference sequence). V lost 2 bases, J lost 5 bases, and 4 bases stayed unmatched. The CDR3 reads CASSLSGGRDEQYF. The CDR3 coding sequence is TGTGCCAGCAGCTTAAGCGGGGGGAGGGACGAGCAGTACTTC.

The gene calls are TRBV11-2 and TRBJ2-5; tentatively, D is TRBD2 (5 bases). Trimming removed 4 bases from V and 7 bases from J, with 13 bases in between. This CDR3 has 13 residues. Germline V gene sequence: CDR1 SGHAT, CDR2 FQNNGV. The CDR3 protein is CASSYYSGSTQYF. Here the CDR3 DNA reads TGTGCCAGCAGCTACTACTCGGGATCGACCCAGTACTTC.

A single count supports this clone. The chain joins TRBV7-9 to TRBJ1-5; 9 bases are a match to TRBD1. The junction had 5 bases not matched to a gene; V was cut back by 5 bases and J by 3 bases. Germline CDR1 is SEHNR and CDR2 is FQNEAQ (reference sequence). The CDR3 spans 15 residues. The DNA for the CDR3 is TGTGCCAGCAGCCCGGGACAGGGATACAATCAGCCCCAGCATTTT. Its protein is CASSPGQGYNQPQHF.

A few counts support this clone. The genes are TRBV5-1 and TRBJ1-1, with TRBD1 matching over 8 bases. Germline CDR1 is SGHRS and CDR2 is YFSETQ. Germline trimming cut 0 bases from V and 4 bases from J; bases unmatched to any gene: 5. This CDR3 has 15 residues. In DNA form, the CDR3 reads TGCGCCAGCAGCTTGGGGACGACAGGGGTCACTGAAGCTTTCTTT. It specifies CASSLGTTGVTEAFF.

This chain uses TRBV6-5 with TRBJ2-4, with D unresolved. This CDR3 contains 13 residues. CDR1 MNHEY and CDR2 SVGAGI come from the germline V gene. V lost 6 bases to trimming and J lost 1 base, with 7 bases between them. This chain's CDR3 is CASRHAAKNIQYF. The DNA of the CDR3 is TGTGCCAGCAGACACGCCGCCAAAAACATTCAGTACTTC.

The chain combines TRBV9 with TRBJ2-5; possible D gene TRBD2, 5 bases. Trimming took 6 bases from V and 0 from J, leaving 12 bases between them. Germline V gene data show CDR1 as SGDLS and CDR2 as YYNGEE. The CDR3 has 14 residues. For the CDR3, the DNA is TGTGCCAGCACAAGGAGCGGAGACCAAGAGACCCAGTACTTC. It is translated as CASTRSGDQETQYF.

This rearrangement joins TRBV28 to TRBJ1-1; D gene ambiguous. The V end lost 2 bases, the J end lost 7 bases, and 8 bases lay between the germline ends. CDR3 length: 12 amino acids. Germline values: CDR1 MDHEN, CDR2 SYDVKM. The CDR3 loop reads CASSLPVGEAFF. The CDR3 DNA is TGTGCCAGCAGTTTACCCGTCGGTGAAGCTTTCTTT.

This chain uses TRBV6-1 with TRBJ1-5, with D tentatively TRBD1 (5 bases). CDR1 MNHNS and CDR2 SASEGT come from the germline V gene. The V end was cut by 6 bases, the J end by 2 bases, with 8 bases between. The CDR3 sequence is 13 residues long. CDR3 sequence reads: CASRVGRNQPQHF. DNA for the CDR3: TGTGCCAGCAGGGTGGGGCGCAATCAGCCCCAGCATTTT.

The chain has TRBV6-6 and TRBJ2-7, with 11 bases fitting TRBD1. This CDR3 has 16 amino acids. The ends lost 5 bases at V and 4 bases at J; junction bases unmatched: 10. Germline V lookup: CDR1 MNHNY, CDR2 SVGAGI (reference sequence). The CDR3: CASSDYNRDRGYEQYF. CDR3 sequence (DNA): TGTGCCAGCAGTGACTATAACCGGGACAGGGGGTACGAGCAGTACTTC.

The chain combines TRBV7-2 with TRBJ1-1; 11 nucleotides agree with TRBD1. The CDR3 has 16 residues. CDR1 and CDR2 from the germline V gene are SGHTA and FQGNSA. Germline trimming cut 5 bases from V and 1 base from J; bases unmatched to any gene: 6. CDR3 nucleotide sequence: TGTGCCAGCAGCAACGGACAGGGGGCATGGAACACTGAAGCTTTCTTT. Protein: CASSNGQGAWNTEAFF.